This entry concerns a single TCR beta chain. This clone was observed a handful of times. Its antigen is still unknown. Per-base qualities were not stored, and no clone one base away is much larger. This entry is derived from a study of blood T cell repertoires in COVID-19 (dated by TCRdb to the early 2020s). With respect to the entire study: The collaborator samples originated in the United States, Italy and Spain and spanned the acute and convalescent phases of COVID-19. The material from the prospective study consisted of cDNA or gDNA derived from T cells, B-cell-depleted T cells, or PBMCs. Deeply sampled blood TCRbeta repertoires from subjects exposed to, actively infected with, or recovered from COVID-19 were included in the dataset. The repertoires were released in a freely available public database meant as a resource for research on the immune response to SARS-CoV-2. The samples were drawn from the first 160 participants of the ongoing ImmuneRACE study and from over 950 subjects provided by 6 global collaborators. A de-identified subject ID, COVID-19 status, age in years and sex were almost always included in the sample metadata. Where HLA class I and class II types were available, the types were taken from metadata supplied by the sample provider, not from assay-based typing.

Results and caveats for the whole study, not just this receptor: The quantity of clinical and demographic metadata differed by source and by participant and was supplied without curation.

The immunoSEQ Assay, a bias-controlled multiplex PCR, was used to amplify TCRbeta CDR3 regions from genomic DNA. The original methods were these. Within the assay, amplification of reference gene primers was used to estimate how many nucleated cells each sample contained. To quantify the absolute abundance of each unique TCRbeta CDR3 rearrangement, sequence reads were collapsed and filtered. Productive Simpson clonality was computed per sample as the square root of Simpson's diversity index over productive rearrangements. TCRdb holds this immuneACCESS table with in-frame rearrangements only. Some clones are missing; in checked studies, unresolved V genes explain under half, and the rest has no known cause. V and J calls and clone size are as listed in that table; D and trimming were resolved from the DNA. This sample is represented by over 30,000 clones; around 90% of them were singletons. Of the sample, around 10% falls within the top ten clones.

Collaborating institutions collected whole blood in K2EDTA tubes following their own protocols. For TCRbeta analysis, collaborators shipped samples in one of three forms: frozen whole blood, isolated PBMCs, or DNA extracted from either of those sample types. Here V drops 6 bases and J drops 7 bases, and the junction holds 11 bases not matched to any gene. The CDR3 runs 13 residues from the cysteine to the phenylalanine. The DNA shown is the 39-base CDR3, in frame from base 1. CDR1 SQVTM and CDR2 ANQGSEA were looked up in the germline V gene. The chain was built from TRBV29-1 and TRBJ1-2, with 7 bases in between that match TRBD1. This TCR derives from a man between 65 and 79 years old with acute or convalescent COVID-19. Material for sequencing was peripheral blood. The CDR3 protein: CSVPKQGLGGYTF. The DNA is as follows: TGCAGCGTCCCTAAACAGGGGTTAGGTGGCTACACCTTC.